These T cell receptor beta chains were read from a single sample in a study of T cell changes during pregnancy in multiple sclerosis. Generated by immunoSEQ multiplex PCR, the TCRdb table keeps only in-frame clones and is missing some. This sample has around 100,000 clones, with about 90% found just once. The sequencing here drew on peripheral blood, taken after pregnancy. All receptors derive from a female donor with multiple sclerosis, enrolled in a pregnancy study. CDR3s include the opening cysteine and the closing phenylalanine or tryptophan. Each record gives: clone size, V gene, J gene, D gene, CDR3 protein, CDR3 DNA. The D gene is left open where the match is weak. Some rows have no size entry. The others give once, few or many, or a class for an expanded clone.

clone size: -; V gene: TRBV15; J gene: TRBJ1-2; D gene: -; CDR3 protein: CATSRPDSKSNYGYTF; CDR3 DNA: TGTGCCACCAGCAGGCCGGACAGCAAAAGTAACTATGGCTACACCTTC
clone size: -; V gene: TRBV25-1; J gene: TRBJ2-3; D gene: TRBD2; CDR3 protein: CASSETGTRGTDTQYF; CDR3 DNA: TGTGCCAGCAGTGAAACCGGGACTAGGGGCACAGATACGCAGTATTTT
clone size: -; V gene: TRBV7-9; J gene: TRBJ2-1; D gene: TRBD2; CDR3 protein: CASSPRNSGGAGVNEQFF; CDR3 DNA: TGTGCCAGCAGCCCAAGGAACAGCGGGGGGGCCGGCGTCAATGAGCAGTTCTTC
clone size: -; V gene: TRBV7-2; J gene: TRBJ1-2; D gene: -; CDR3 protein: CASSLGRGGRTVYGYTF; CDR3 DNA: TGTGCCAGCAGCTTAGGTAGGGGTGGTCGGACAGTCTATGGCTACACCTTC
clone size: -; V gene: TRBV9; J gene: TRBJ2-2; D gene: -; CDR3 protein: CASSVLGFGELFF; CDR3 DNA: TGTGCCAGCAGCGTGCTAGGATTCGGGGAGCTGTTTTTT
clone size: -; V gene: TRBV2; J gene: TRBJ2-7; D gene: TRBD2; CDR3 protein: CASSRTSGSYEQYF; CDR3 DNA: TGTGCCAGCAGTCGGACTAGCGGTTCCTACGAGCAGTACTTC
clone size: once; V gene: TRBV30; J gene: TRBJ2-5; D gene: -; CDR3 protein: CAWSPLLQETQYF; CDR3 DNA: TGTGCCTGGAGTCCGCTATTACAAGAGACCCAGTACTTC
clone size: -; V gene: TRBV14; J gene: TRBJ2-2; D gene: -; CDR3 protein: CASSPGANTGELFF; CDR3 DNA: TGTGCCAGCAGCCCAGGGGCGAACACCGGGGAGCTGTTTTTT
clone size: -; V gene: TRBV25-1; J gene: TRBJ2-3; D gene: TRBD2; CDR3 protein: CASSDKKRGGRDTQYF; CDR3 DNA: TGTGCCAGCAGTGATAAAAAGCGGGGGGGCAGGGATACGCAGTATTTT
clone size: -; V gene: TRBV27; J gene: TRBJ2-7; D gene: -; CDR3 protein: CASSLKGVGYEQYF; CDR3 DNA: TGTGCCAGCAGTTTAAAGGGAGTGGGGTACGAGCAGTACTTC
clone size: -; V gene: TRBV4-1; J gene: TRBJ2-5; D gene: TRBD1; CDR3 protein: CASSRAGTGGVQETQYF; CDR3 DNA: TGCGCCAGCAGCCGAGCCGGGACAGGGGGTGTCCAAGAGACCCAGTACTTC
clone size: -; V gene: TRBV11-3; J gene: TRBJ2-1; D gene: TRBD2; CDR3 protein: CASSLGLAGGRYNEQFF; CDR3 DNA: TGTGCCAGCAGCTTAGGTCTAGCGGGGGGGCGGTACAATGAGCAGTTCTTC
clone size: -; V gene: TRBV6-1; J gene: TRBJ1-1; D gene: -; CDR3 protein: CASSSRGGEAFF; CDR3 DNA: TGTGCCAGCAGCAGTAGGGGCGGAGAAGCTTTCTTT
clone size: -; V gene: TRBV6-5; J gene: TRBJ2-7; D gene: -; CDR3 protein: CASSYSSGTSNYEQYF; CDR3 DNA: TGTGCCAGCAGTTACTCGAGTGGTACGTCGAACTACGAGCAGTACTTC
clone size: -; V gene: TRBV4-1; J gene: TRBJ2-6; D gene: TRBD1; CDR3 protein: CASSRPPPGGGSGANVLTF; CDR3 DNA: TGCGCCAGCAGCCGCCCCCCGCCAGGGGGTGGCTCTGGGGCCAACGTCCTGACTTTC
clone size: once; V gene: TRBV29-1; J gene: TRBJ2-3; D gene: TRBD1; CDR3 protein: CSVEWADRDNTDTQYF; CDR3 DNA: TGCAGCGTTGAGTGGGCCGACAGGGATAACACAGATACGCAGTATTTT
clone size: -; V gene: TRBV7-8; J gene: TRBJ2-7; D gene: TRBD2; CDR3 protein: CASSLSPPWTSAYEQYF; CDR3 DNA: TGTGCCAGCAGCTTATCTCCCCCCTGGACTAGTGCCTACGAGCAGTACTTC
clone size: -; V gene: TRBV11-2; J gene: TRBJ1-5; D gene: -; CDR3 protein: CASSSGNSGQPQHF; CDR3 DNA: TGTGCCAGCAGCTCAGGGAATTCAGGTCAGCCCCAGCATTTT
clone size: -; V gene: TRBV28; J gene: TRBJ2-7; D gene: -; CDR3 protein: CASSLLDSSDPEQYF; CDR3 DNA: TGTGCCAGCAGTTTATTGGACAGTTCCGATCCCGAGCAGTACTTC
clone size: -; V gene: TRBV21-1; J gene: TRBJ2-7; D gene: -; CDR3 protein: CASTVRKASGVPDEQYF; CDR3 DNA: TGTGCCAGCACCGTACGGAAGGCTAGCGGGGTCCCGGACGAGCAGTACTTC
clone size: once; V gene: TRBV5-1; J gene: TRBJ2-1; D gene: TRBD2; CDR3 protein: CASSLALAGNNEQFF; CDR3 DNA: TGCGCCAGCAGCTTGGCGTTAGCGGGCAACAATGAGCAGTTCTTC
clone size: -; V gene: TRBV7-3; J gene: TRBJ2-2; D gene: -; CDR3 protein: CASSPGYTGELFF; CDR3 DNA: TGTGCCAGCAGCCCAGGATACACCGGGGAGCTGTTTTTT
clone size: -; V gene: TRBV6-5; J gene: TRBJ1-1; D gene: -; CDR3 protein: CASSHRNFEAFF; CDR3 DNA: TGTGCCAGCAGTCACAGAAACTTTGAAGCTTTCTTT
clone size: -; V gene: TRBV14; J gene: TRBJ2-5; D gene: -; CDR3 protein: CASSQHAARRTQYF; CDR3 DNA: TGTGCCAGCAGCCAGCATGCGGCACGGAGGACCCAGTACTTC
clone size: -; V gene: TRBV29-1; J gene: TRBJ2-5; D gene: TRBD1; CDR3 protein: CSVALQGSQETQYF; CDR3 DNA: TGCAGCGTCGCTTTACAGGGGAGCCAAGAGACCCAGTACTTC
clone size: -; V gene: TRBV27; J gene: TRBJ1-5; D gene: TRBD1; CDR3 protein: CASSRTGSNQPQHF; CDR3 DNA: TGTGCCAGCAGCAGGACAGGGAGCAATCAGCCCCAGCATTTT
clone size: -; V gene: TRBV5-1; J gene: TRBJ1-2; D gene: -; CDR3 protein: CASSLAGSNYGYTF; CDR3 DNA: TGCGCCAGCAGCTTGGCAGGGTCGAACTATGGCTACACCTTC
clone size: -; V gene: TRBV9; J gene: TRBJ1-5; D gene: TRBD1; CDR3 protein: CASSPTGDSNQPQHF; CDR3 DNA: TGTGCCAGCAGCCCCACAGGGGATAGCAATCAGCCCCAGCATTTT
clone size: -; V gene: TRBV10-3; J gene: TRBJ2-7; D gene: -; CDR3 protein: CAISESGRVSEQYF; CDR3 DNA: TGTGCCATCAGTGAGTCGGGCAGGGTCTCCGAGCAGTACTTC
clone size: once; V gene: TRBV7-3; J gene: TRBJ2-3; D gene: -; CDR3 protein: CASSLGQDRGTDTQYF; CDR3 DNA: TGTGCCAGCAGCTTAGGGCAGGACCGAGGGACAGATACGCAGTATTTT
clone size: -; V gene: TRBV6-6; J gene: TRBJ2-5; D gene: TRBD2; CDR3 protein: CASSLPTSGRRETQYF; CDR3 DNA: TGTGCCAGCAGCCTCCCCACTAGCGGGAGGAGGGAGACCCAGTACTTC
clone size: -; V gene: TRBV30; J gene: TRBJ1-4; D gene: -; CDR3 protein: CAWSALGGLYEKLFF; CDR3 DNA: TGTGCCTGGAGTGCCCTGGGGGGATTGTATGAAAAACTGTTTTTT
clone size: -; V gene: TRBV19; J gene: TRBJ2-7; D gene: -; CDR3 protein: CASSVSQGEQYF; CDR3 DNA: TGTGCCAGTAGTGTGTCCCAGGGCGAGCAGTACTTC
clone size: -; V gene: TRBV19; J gene: TRBJ2-7; D gene: -; CDR3 protein: CASMEGRNSYEQYF; CDR3 DNA: TGTGCCAGTATGGAGGGGAGAAACTCCTACGAGCAGTACTTC
clone size: -; V gene: TRBV10-3; J gene: TRBJ1-1; D gene: -; CDR3 protein: CAIRGGGTEAFF; CDR3 DNA: TGTGCCATCAGGGGTGGAGGTACTGAAGCTTTCTTT
clone size: -; V gene: TRBV28; J gene: TRBJ2-1; D gene: -; CDR3 protein: CASTRVDRPLNEQFF; CDR3 DNA: TGTGCCAGCACCCGGGTGGATCGGCCACTTAATGAGCAGTTCTTC
clone size: -; V gene: TRBV6-5; J gene: TRBJ2-7; D gene: -; CDR3 protein: CASSYSAGTRSYEQYF; CDR3 DNA: TGTGCCAGCAGTTACTCGGCCGGGACAAGATCGTACGAGCAGTACTTC
clone size: -; V gene: TRBV13; J gene: TRBJ1-3; D gene: TRBD1; CDR3 protein: CASSLRLGTAGGNTIYF; CDR3 DNA: TGTGCCAGCAGCTTAAGGCTCGGGACAGCTGGAGGAAACACCATATATTTT
clone size: -; V gene: TRBV5-4; J gene: TRBJ1-1; D gene: TRBD1; CDR3 protein: CASSTRQGIVTEAFF; CDR3 DNA: TGTGCCAGCAGCACCCGACAGGGGATTGTAACTGAAGCTTTCTTT
clone size: once; V gene: TRBV28; J gene: TRBJ2-5; D gene: TRBD2; CDR3 protein: CASSFGPSGEETQYF; CDR3 DNA: TGTGCCAGCAGTTTCGGCCCTAGCGGTGAAGAGACCCAGTACTTC
clone size: -; V gene: TRBV30; J gene: TRBJ1-1; D gene: TRBD1; CDR3 protein: CAWSAPHKDRGEVRFF; CDR3 DNA: TGTGCCTGGAGTGCACCACATAAGGACAGGGGCGAGGTACGTTTCTTT
clone size: -; V gene: TRBV14; J gene: TRBJ1-1; D gene: TRBD1; CDR3 protein: CASSPRQGSTEAFF; CDR3 DNA: TGTGCCAGCAGCCCGAGACAGGGGTCCACTGAAGCTTTCTTT
clone size: once; V gene: TRBV19; J gene: TRBJ2-7; D gene: TRBD1; CDR3 protein: CASSKGQGAYEQYF; CDR3 DNA: TGTGCCAGTAGTAAAGGACAGGGAGCCTACGAGCAGTACTTC
clone size: -; V gene: TRBV7-9; J gene: TRBJ1-1; D gene: -; CDR3 protein: CASRNSGSAEAFF; CDR3 DNA: TGTGCCAGCAGAAACTCGGGATCGGCCGAAGCTTTCTTT
clone size: -; V gene: TRBV7-3; J gene: TRBJ2-2; D gene: TRBD2; CDR3 protein: CASSPGLANTGELFF; CDR3 DNA: TGTGCCAGCAGCCCCGGACTAGCGAACACCGGGGAGCTGTTTTTT
clone size: -; V gene: TRBV6-1; J gene: TRBJ1-1; D gene: -; CDR3 protein: CASSDGFTEAFF; CDR3 DNA: TGTGCCAGCAGTGACGGGTTCACTGAAGCTTTCTTT
clone size: once; V gene: TRBV4-3; J gene: TRBJ1-4; D gene: -; CDR3 protein: CASSHRGLDEKLFF; CDR3 DNA: TGCGCCAGCAGCCACCGAGGGCTCGACGAAAAACTGTTTTTT
clone size: -; V gene: TRBV18; J gene: TRBJ2-1; D gene: -; CDR3 protein: CASSPGLTRGEQFF; CDR3 DNA: TGTGCCAGCTCACCGGGACTTACAAGGGGTGAGCAGTTCTTC
clone size: -; V gene: TRBV6-6; J gene: TRBJ2-7; D gene: TRBD2; CDR3 protein: CASSYSGGSTYEQYF; CDR3 DNA: TGTGCCAGCAGTTACTCAGGCGGGAGTACCTACGAGCAGTACTTC
clone size: few; V gene: TRBV30; J gene: TRBJ1-6; D gene: -; CDR3 protein: CAWTGAHSPLHF; CDR3 DNA: TGTGCCTGGACAGGGGCGCATTCACCCCTCCACTTT